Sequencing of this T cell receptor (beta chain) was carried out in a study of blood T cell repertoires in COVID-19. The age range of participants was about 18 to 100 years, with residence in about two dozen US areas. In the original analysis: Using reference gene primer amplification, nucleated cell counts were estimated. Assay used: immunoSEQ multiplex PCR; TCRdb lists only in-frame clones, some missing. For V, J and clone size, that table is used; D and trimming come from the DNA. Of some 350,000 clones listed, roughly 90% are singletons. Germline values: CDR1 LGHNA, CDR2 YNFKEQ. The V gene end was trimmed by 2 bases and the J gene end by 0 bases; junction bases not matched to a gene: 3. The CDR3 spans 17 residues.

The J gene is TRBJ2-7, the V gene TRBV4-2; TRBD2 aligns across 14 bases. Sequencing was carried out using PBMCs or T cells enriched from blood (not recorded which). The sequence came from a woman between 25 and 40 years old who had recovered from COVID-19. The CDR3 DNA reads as TGTGCCAGCAGCCAACTAGGGACTAGCGGGAGCTCCTACGAGCAGTACTTC. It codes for CASSQLGTSGSSYEQYF.